The 21 T cell receptor beta chains below were found in one sample sequenced in a study of vaccination effects on CD4 cells after COVID-19. Before sequencing, viral peptide pools were used by the ViraFEST assay to expand antigen-specific CD4+ T cells. Researchers isolated CD4+ T cells once 9 to 11 days of culture had elapsed. Antigens of these TCRs are unknown. Profiling relied on immunoSEQ multiplex PCR, and the TCRdb table lists in-frame clones only, not all of them. The sample holds about 60,000 clones, roughly 76% seen once. The specimen was CD4+ T cells from PBMCs cultured with HCoV-229E spike peptides, collected before COVID-19 vaccination. The receptor source for this set is a human donor who received a COVID-19 vaccine.

This rearrangement joins TRBV4-1 to TRBJ2-5; D is ambiguous. Looked up from germline, CDR1 is MGHRA and CDR2 is YSYEKL. There are 13 residues in the CDR3. The V gene lost 1 base and the J gene lost 1 base, with 4 bases spanning the gap. In DNA, the CDR3 is TGCGCCAGCAGCCAAGTGTCCCAAGAGACCCAGTACTTC. Amino acid sequence: CASSQVSQETQYF.

The J gene is TRBJ2-1, the V gene TRBV6-6, with 10 bases aligning to TRBD2. Germline V gene sequence: CDR1 MNHNY, CDR2 SVGAGI (reference sequence). Trimming cost V 6 bases and J 2 bases; bases outside gene matches: 4. There are 15 residues in the CDR3. The CDR3 sequence: CASRTSGGAYNEQFF. The CDR3 DNA reads TGTGCCAGCAGAACCAGCGGGGGGGCCTACAATGAGCAGTTCTTC.

The chain joins TRBV7-2 to TRBJ2-3, with 10 bases lining up with TRBD2. The CDR3 consists of 16 residues. With 4 bases clipped from V and 1 base from J, the junction kept 5 bases outside the gene matches. The germline V gene has CDR1 SGHTA and CDR2 FQGNSA. The CDR3 loop is CASSSKSGGGTDTQYF. Here the CDR3 DNA reads TGTGCCAGCAGCTCAAAGAGCGGGGGGGGCACAGATACGCAGTATTTT.

J is TRBJ2-1 and V is TRBV29-1; D is tentatively TRBD1 or TRBD2 (7 bases each). Trimming pared 7 bases from V and 4 bases from J, leaving 17 bases between. This CDR3 has 14 amino acids. The V gene's germline CDR1 is SQVTM and CDR2 ANQGSEA. The CDR3 region is CSGARGGTYNEQFF. The CDR3 coding sequence is TGCAGCGGGGCCAGGGGGGGAACTTACAATGAGCAGTTCTTC.

The DNA of the CDR3 is TGTGCCAGCAGCCAAGATCCTAGCGGGAGAAGCACAGATACGCAGTATTTT. Amino acid sequence: CASSQDPSGRSTDTQYF. This chain links TRBV4-2 with TRBJ2-3, with TRBD2 matching 10 bases. Germline values: CDR1 LGHNA, CDR2 YNFKEQ. V was clipped by 0 bases and J by 0 bases; unmatched bases: 3. The CDR3 extends over 17 amino acids.

This chain links TRBV28 with TRBJ1-4; 7 positions match TRBD1. Germline CDR1 is MDHEN and CDR2 is SYDVKM. The CDR3 runs 14 residues. V was pared by 5 bases and J by 11 bases, with 11 bases of the junction left unmatched. The CDR3: CASSRDLSGGKLFF. The CDR3 DNA follows: TGTGCCAGCAGTCGGGACCTTTCAGGGGGTAAACTGTTTTTT. Full variable domain (outside the CDR3, taken from reference TRBV28 and TRBJ1-4): DVKVTQSSRYLVKRTGEKVFLECVQDMDHENMFWYRQDPGLGLRLIYFSYDVKMKEKGDIPEGYSVSREKKERFSLILESASTNQTSMYLCASSRDLSGGKLFFGSGTQLSVL.

The rearrangement joins TRBV5-1 to TRBJ2-5; 7 nucleotides match TRBD1. This CDR3 comprises 17 residues. Germline CDR1 reads SGHRS; CDR2 reads YFSETQ. V lost 2 bases, J lost 1 base, and 11 bases stayed unmatched. This CDR3 is CASSFSPGQSIQETQYF. The CDR3 nucleotides read TGCGCCAGCAGCTTTAGTCCGGGACAGTCCATCCAAGAGACCCAGTACTTC.

The chain recombines TRBV7-9 with TRBJ2-5; 16 positions agree with TRBD2. CDR3 length equals 19 residues. J gave up 5 bases and V 5 bases, and 14 bases lay outside the gene matches. Germline loops: CDR1 SEHNR, CDR2 FQNEAQ (reference sequence). CDR3 coding DNA: TGTGCCAGCAGCGAAACCGGGACTAGCGGGGGGGCCGTTATGGAGACCCAGTACTTC. Encoded protein: CASSETGTSGGAVMETQYF. Using reference TRBV7-9 and TRBJ2-5 for the parts outside the CDR3, the full variable domain is DTGVSQNPRHKITKRGQNVTFRCDPISEHNRLYWYRQTLGQGPEFLTYFQNEAQLEKSRLLSDRFSAERPKGSFSTLEIQRTEQGDSAMYLCASSETGTSGGAVMETQYFGPGTRLLVL.

This chain connects TRBV7-9 to TRBJ2-3; 10 bases fit TRBD2. V dropped 6 bases and J dropped 4; count of bases not matched to a gene: 10. Per the germline V gene, CDR1 is SEHNR and CDR2 is FQNEAQ (reference sequence). This CDR3 has 16 residues. In DNA, the CDR3 is TGTGCCAGCAGGGTTGAAAGCGGGGGGGACTCAGATACGCAGTATTTT. Its translation: CASRVESGGDSDTQYF.

This clone was recorded once. This sequence joins TRBV30 and TRBJ1-4; 8 nucleotides match TRBD1. J gave up 8 bases and V 4 bases, and 15 bases lay outside the gene matches. Germline CDR1 GTSNPN, CDR2 SVGIG (reference sequence). CDR3 length equals 16 residues. As DNA, the CDR3 is TGTGCCTGGACCCACCCCTCCAGGGGGCCTGGAGAAAAACTGTTTTTT. Protein: CAWTHPSRGPGEKLFF.

V gene TRBV9 combines with J gene TRBJ1-4; D gene unclear. The CDR3 is 16 amino acids. V was shortened by 4 bases and J by 1 base, with 14 bases between the two germline ends. Per germline, CDR1 SGDLS and CDR2 YYNGEE. CDR3 coding DNA: TGTGCCAGCAGCCTCCGAGTTCGGGAAACTAATGAAAAACTGTTTTTT. Translation gives CASSLRVRETNEKLFF.

The chain recombines TRBV28 with TRBJ2-7, with a weak D call TRBD2 (7 bases). V lost 6 bases and J lost 5, with 20 bases in between. CDR1 MDHEN and CDR2 SYDVKM come from the germline V gene. The CDR3 is 15 amino acids. CDR3 region: CASSPKRGGAHEQYV. DNA for the CDR3: TGTGCCAGCAGCCCAAAGAGGGGGGGGGCCCACGAGCAGTACGTC.

V is TRBV5-1 and J is TRBJ1-4; D possibly corresponds to TRBD1 (5 bases). The CDR3 loop spans 16 amino acids. Trimming left V 3 bases short and J 2 bases short, with 14 bases between. Germline CDR1 reads SGHRS; CDR2 reads YFSETQ. For the CDR3, the DNA is TGCGCCAGCAGCTCCGCGTTGGGGACTACTAATGAAAAACTGTTTTTT. This codes for CASSSALGTTNEKLFF.

The rearrangement joins TRBV18 to TRBJ1-2; D may be TRBD1 (6 bases). Trimming removed 3 bases at V and 7 bases at J, with 18 bases between. This CDR3 spans 15 amino acids. Germline V gene lookup returns CDR1 KGHSH and CDR2 LQKENI. CDR3 residues: CASSPTRHRAGGYTF. The CDR3 nucleotides are TGTGCCAGCTCACCCACGAGGCACAGGGCGGGTGGCTACACCTTC.

The rearrangement uses TRBV7-9 and TRBJ2-5; possibly TRBD1 for D (7 bases). Trimming cost V 6 bases and J 1 base, with 18 bases left between them. This CDR3 is built from 16 residues. The germline V gene has CDR1 SEHNR and CDR2 FQNEAQ (reference sequence). CDR3 region: CASSLRGTALQETQYF. The CDR3 coding sequence is TGTGCCAGCAGTCTCCGCGGGACAGCGCTCCAAGAGACCCAGTACTTC.

The chain couples TRBV7-3 to TRBJ2-1; 10 nucleotides align to TRBD2. The CDR3 runs 16 residues. Germline-derived CDR1 and CDR2 are SGHTA and FQGTGA. J was trimmed by 10 bases and V by 5 bases; bases with no gene match: 14. In DNA, the CDR3 is TGTGCCAGCAGCGCATCAAGGACTAGCGGCCTTGGGGAGCAGTTCTTC. Protein product: CASSASRTSGLGEQFF. The whole variable domain, remainder taken from reference TRBV7-3 and TRBJ2-1, is GAGVSQTPSNKVTEKGKYVELRCDPISGHTALYWYRQSLGQGPEFLIYFQGTGAADDSGLPNDRFFAVRPEGSVSTLKIQRTERGDSAVYLCASSASRTSGLGEQFFGPGTRLTVL.

The chain links TRBV27 to TRBJ2-3, with D possibly matching TRBD2 (5 bases). Trimming took off 5 bases at V and 4 bases at J, with 13 bases between the two ends. Per the germline V gene, CDR1 is MNHEY and CDR2 is SMNVEV (reference sequence). The CDR3 is 14 amino acids. Written as DNA, the CDR3 is TGTGCCAGCAGTCCGGGGTCCGGCCCAGATACGCAGTATTTT. This gives the protein CASSPGSGPDTQYF.

In this sample, this clone turned up once. The V call is TRBV9, the J call TRBJ2-1; TRBD1 matches at 7 bases. Trimming removed 2 bases from V and 3 bases from J; junction bases left unmatched: 5. The CDR3 consists of 15 residues. Germline loops: CDR1 SGDLS, CDR2 YYNGEE. CDR3 nucleotide sequence: TGTGCCAGCAGCGTGGTTGGGACAGTCTACAATGAGCAGTTCTTC. It yields the protein CASSVVGTVYNEQFF.

This rearrangement joins TRBV18 to TRBJ2-3, with D tentatively TRBD2 (6 bases). CDR1 and CDR2 from the germline V gene are KGHSH and LQKENI. This CDR3 comprises 15 residues. V was clipped by 0 bases and J by 4 bases, with 11 bases between them. In DNA form, the CDR3 reads TGTGCCAGCTCACCACCGGGGGGAAGGGCAGATACGCAGTATTTT. Translating gives CASSPPGGRADTQYF.

CDR3 coding DNA: TGTGCCAGCAGCCCCGGGGGGACACAACGGATTGAAAAACTGTTTTTT. Its translation is CASSPGGTQRIEKLFF. The chain carries TRBV7-2 and TRBJ1-4; tentatively, D is TRBD1 (6 bases). Trimming shortened V by 5 bases and J by 7 bases, and 20 bases separated the two germline ends. Germline CDR1 reads SGHTA; CDR2 reads FQGNSA. The length of the CDR3 is 16 residues.

V and J are TRBV18 and TRBJ1-6, with 8 bases identical to TRBD1. Germline loops: CDR1 KGHSH, CDR2 LQKENI. J lost 10 bases, V lost 6 bases, and 8 bases had no gene match. The CDR3 spans 14 residues. The CDR3 is CASSGQGPGSPLHF. CDR3 nucleotides: TGTGCCAGCTCCGGACAGGGCCCAGGATCACCCCTCCACTTT.